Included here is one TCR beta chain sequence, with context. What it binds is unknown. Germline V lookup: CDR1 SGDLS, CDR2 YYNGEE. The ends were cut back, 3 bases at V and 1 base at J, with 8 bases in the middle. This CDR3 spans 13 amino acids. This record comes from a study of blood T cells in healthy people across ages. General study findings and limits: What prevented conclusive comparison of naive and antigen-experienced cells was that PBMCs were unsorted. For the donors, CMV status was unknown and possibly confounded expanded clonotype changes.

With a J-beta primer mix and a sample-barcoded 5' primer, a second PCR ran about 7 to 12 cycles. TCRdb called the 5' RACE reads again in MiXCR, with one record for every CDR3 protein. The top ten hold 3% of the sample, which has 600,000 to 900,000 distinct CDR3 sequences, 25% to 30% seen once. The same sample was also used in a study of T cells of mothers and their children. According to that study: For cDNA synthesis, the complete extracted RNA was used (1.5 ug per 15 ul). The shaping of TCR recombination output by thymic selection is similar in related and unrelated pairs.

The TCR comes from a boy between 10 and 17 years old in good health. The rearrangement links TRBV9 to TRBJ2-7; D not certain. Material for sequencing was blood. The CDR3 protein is CASSEDPSYEQYF. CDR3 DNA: TGTGCCAGCAGCGAGGACCCTTCCTACGAGCAGTACTTC.